The 25 T cell receptor beta chains given below trace back to one sample, sequenced in a study of Graves' ophthalmopathy and Graves' hyperthyroidism. RNA transcripts served as template for amplifying TCR beta CDR3 sequences. Second-round multiplex PCR came after a first-round RT-PCR that employed HTBI primers. MiXCR, applied by TCRdb to the multiplex PCR reads, yields one record per CDR3 protein. This sample has about 400,000 distinct CDR3 sequences, with 20% to 25% found just once. The specimen was peripheral blood. The receptors come from a woman younger than 35 with stable Graves' hyperthyroidism.

The chain is built from TRBV7-3 and TRBJ2-2, with unresolved D. In germline, CDR1 is SGHTA, CDR2 FQGTGA. Trimming left V 4 bases short and J 6 bases short, with 15 bases between. This CDR3 spans 15 amino acids. CDR3 sequence reads: CASSSTAKSPGELFF. The DNA for the CDR3 is TGTGCCAGCAGCTCAACCGCTAAAAGCCCCGGGGAGCTGTTTTTT.

This clonotype showed up many times. The chain couples TRBV24-1 to TRBJ1-2, with 7 positions matching TRBD1. Germline CDR1 KGHDR, CDR2 SFDVKD. The length of the CDR3 is 13 residues. Trimming took 4 bases from V and 8 from J; bases not matched to a gene: 6. The CDR3 spells CATSDFDRDGYTF. In nucleotides, the CDR3 is TGTGCCACCAGTGACTTCGACAGGGACGGCTACACCTTC.

This clonotype has ten or more counts. The chain carries TRBV28 and TRBJ1-5; 9 positions agree with TRBD1. The CDR3 runs to 18 residues. Germline V lookup: CDR1 MDHEN, CDR2 SYDVKM. V lost 6 bases and J lost 2; bases outside the gene matches: 14. CDR3 bases: TGTGCCAGCAGCCTTATGTCCCTTCGGGACAGGGGCAATCAGCCCCAGCATTTT. This translates into CASSLMSLRDRGNQPQHF.

The CDR3 loop reads CASSSGYTENQETQYF. CDR3 sequence (DNA): TGTGCCAGCAGCTCTGGATATACGGAGAATCAAGAGACCCAGTACTTC. The V and J genes are TRBV11-3 and TRBJ2-5; D is undetermined. Trimming pared 4 bases from V and 2 bases from J, leaving 17 bases between. The length of the CDR3 is 16 residues. The germline CDR1 and CDR2 sequences are SGHNT and YENEEA.

Many counts were recorded for this clonotype. The chain has TRBV5-1 and TRBJ1-1; TRBD1 might be the D (5 bases). The V gene's germline CDR1 is SGHRS and CDR2 YFSETQ. V lost 1 base, J lost 8 bases, and 15 bases lay in between. The CDR3 has 14 amino acids. The CDR3 DNA follows: TGCGCCAGCAGCTTGATGGGACTTTCGCGGGAAGCTTTCTTT. Translating it yields CASSLMGLSREAFF.

This clonotype has a count of ten or more. The chain recombines TRBV30 with TRBJ1-1; D remains unclear. The CDR3 has 12 amino acids. Per germline, CDR1 GTSNPN and CDR2 SVGIG (reference sequence). The V end lost 0 bases, the J end lost 6 bases, and 8 bases lay between the germline ends. CDR3 sequence reads: CAWSVHWPEAFF. CDR3 DNA sequence: TGTGCCTGGAGTGTACACTGGCCTGAAGCTTTCTTT.

This clonotype was detected ten times or more. This chain uses TRBV7-6 with TRBJ2-7; D may match TRBD1 or TRBD2 (6 bases each). The CDR3 loop spans 14 amino acids. Germline values: CDR1 SGHVS, CDR2 FNYEAQ. V lost 10 bases and J 4 bases, leaving 20 bases between the germline ends. CDR3 protein: CATQPGRGEYEQYF. The CDR3 DNA is TGTGCCACTCAACCAGGAAGGGGGGAATACGAGCAGTACTTC.

This clonotype was recorded at least ten times. The rearrangement uses TRBV7-8 and TRBJ2-7; tentatively, D is TRBD2 (5 bases). Trimming stripped 2 bases from V and 3 bases from J, with 17 bases between. CDR1 and CDR2 from the germline V gene are SGHVS and FQNEAQ. The length of the CDR3 is 16 residues. CDR3 bases: TGTGCCAGCAGCTTAAACATAGGAAGCGGAATCTACGAGCAGTACTTC. Amino acids: CASSLNIGSGIYEQYF.

This clonotype has at least ten counts. V gene TRBV7-8 combines with J gene TRBJ1-5; D remains unclear. Looked up from germline, CDR1 is SGHVS and CDR2 is FQNEAQ. CDR3 size: 16 residues. V lost 1 base, J lost 3 bases, and 13 bases lay in between. The CDR3: CASSLDRTVINQPQHF. CDR3 coding DNA: TGTGCCAGCAGCTTAGACAGAACAGTGATCAATCAGCCCCAGCATTTT.

CDR3 amino acids: CAWSAGIAGGNIQYF. CDR3 nucleotides: TGTGCCTGGAGTGCTGGTATTGCAGGGGGAAACATTCAGTACTTC. This chain connects TRBV30 to TRBJ2-4; 7 positions agree with TRBD1. The CDR3 loop spans 15 amino acids. With V trimmed by 1 base and J by 6 bases, 9 bases remained unmatched. The germline gives CDR1 GTSNPN, CDR2 SVGIG (reference sequence).

The chain's CDR3 is CSAQGTGRRSNQPQHF. In DNA, the CDR3 is TGCAGTGCTCAGGGGACAGGAAGGAGGAGCAATCAGCCCCAGCATTTT. The V and J genes are TRBV20-1 and TRBJ1-5; TRBD1 agrees at 8 bases. Per germline, CDR1 DFQATT and CDR2 SNEGSKA (reference sequence). J lost 1 base, V lost 5 bases, and 10 bases had no gene match. This CDR3 spans 16 amino acids.

This clonotype was seen at least ten times. V gene TRBV6-1 combines with J gene TRBJ1-6; D is perhaps TRBD1 (5 bases). Trimming shortened V by 4 bases and J by 7 bases, and 8 bases separated the two germline ends. The CDR3 runs 13 residues. From germline, CDR1 is MNHNS and CDR2 SASEGT. CDR3 sequence (DNA): TGTGCCAGCAGTGTAAACAGGAATTCACCCCTCCACTTT. Translating gives CASSVNRNSPLHF.

Details on this clonotype: This clone may be a read error of a much larger clone one base away. The chain combines TRBV20-1 with TRBJ2-7; D might be TRBD2 (6 bases). The CDR3 has 14 amino acids. Looked up from germline, CDR1 is DFQATT and CDR2 is SNEGSKA (reference sequence). V was clipped by 6 bases and J by 2 bases, with 17 bases between them. The CDR3 DNA reads as TGCAGTGCCCAAAGAGGGAGGCCCCCCTACGAGCAGTACTTC. Its translation is CSAQRGRPPYEQYF.

There are many counts of this clonotype. The chain has TRBV12-3 or TRBV12-4 and TRBJ1-1; unclear D gene. V was trimmed by 2 bases and J by 5 bases, leaving 6 bases between them. The CDR3 totals 12 residues. This CDR3 reads CASSLQRTEAFF. For the CDR3, the DNA is TGTGCCAGCAGTTTACAGAGAACTGAAGCTTTCTTT.

There are many counts of this clonotype. The chain combines TRBV20-1 with TRBJ2-7; 9 positions agree with TRBD2. Trimming took 3 bases from V and 1 from J; bases not matched to a gene: 4. Germline CDR1 and CDR2: DFQATT and SNEGSKA (reference sequence). The CDR3 is made up of 14 amino acids. The CDR3 region is CSASKRGASYEQYF. CDR3 nucleotide sequence: TGCAGTGCTAGTAAGCGGGGGGCTTCCTACGAGCAGTACTTC.

At least ten counts were recorded for this clonotype. The CDR3 DNA reads TGCAGCGTTGATAAGGGTCCAAGGGAGACCCAGTACTTC. Amino acid sequence: CSVDKGPRETQYF. The J gene is TRBJ2-5, the V gene TRBV29-1; D unresolved. From germline, CDR1 is SQVTM and CDR2 ANQGSEA. V was shortened by 3 bases and J by 5 bases, with 13 bases between the two germline ends. CDR3 length equals 13 residues. Together with reference TRBV29-1 and TRBJ2-5, the CDR3 gives the full variable domain: SAVISQKPSRDICQRGTSLTIQCQVDSQVTMMFWYRQQPGQSLTLIATANQGSEATYESGFVIDKFPISRPNLTFSTLTVSNMSPEDSSIYLCSVDKGPRETQYFGPGTRLLVL.

The table lists this clonotype with many counts. The chain is built from TRBV29-1 and TRBJ1-2; TRBD1 might be the D (6 bases). V gave up 4 bases and J gave up 7 bases, with 31 bases separating them. The CDR3 extends over 18 amino acids. CDR1 and CDR2 (germline): SQVTM, ANQGSEA. The CDR3 sequence: CSVGSLGGRRAHLGGYTF. CDR3 sequence (DNA): TGCAGCGTTGGATCATTAGGGGGACGAAGGGCCCACCTCGGTGGCTACACCTTC.

In its sample, this clonotype was seen a few times. The rearrangement links TRBV11-3 to TRBJ2-2, with D hard to call. The germline CDR1 and CDR2 sequences are SGHNT and YENEEA. V was shortened by 2 bases and J by 6 bases, with 7 bases between the two germline ends. CDR3 length: 13 amino acids. The CDR3 region has the DNA TGTGCCAGCAGCTTAAGGGTGGCCGGGGAGCTGTTTTTT. The encoded protein is CASSLRVAGELFF.

This clonotype was detected many times. The chain combines TRBV11-2 with TRBJ1-2, with D tentatively TRBD1 (5 bases). The CDR3 totals 16 residues. CDR1 and CDR2 (germline): SGHAT, FQNNGV. Trimming left V 1 base short and J 7 bases short, with 19 bases between. This CDR3 reads CASSLGGGSSGGGYTF. The CDR3 region has the DNA TGTGCCAGCAGCTTAGGCGGGGGATCCTCCGGTGGTGGCTACACCTTC.

A few counts support this clonotype. V gene TRBV30 combines with J gene TRBJ1-1; possible D gene TRBD1, 6 bases. Germline CDR1 and CDR2: GTSNPN and SVGIG (reference sequence). There are 14 residues in the CDR3. The V and J ends lost 2 bases and 0 bases respectively, with 10 bases between them. Here the CDR3 reads CAWSQGQLNTEAFF. The CDR3 DNA sequence: TGTGCCTGGAGTCAAGGACAGCTGAACACTGAAGCTTTCTTT.

This clonotype was observed a handful of times. Its ends do not fully match the called genes, so a read error is possible. This chain uses TRBV11-1 with TRBJ1-4, with TRBD1 as a possible D gene (6 bases). The CDR3 loop spans 15 amino acids. Germline CDR1 and CDR2: SGHAT and FQDESV (reference sequence). CDR3 coding DNA: TGTGCCAGCAGCGGCGGACAGTATGGTGATGAAAAGCTGTTTTTT. Its translation: CASSGGQYGDEKLFF.

This clonotype was observed once. The J gene is TRBJ1-2, the V gene TRBV11-3, with TRBD1 as a possible D gene (5 bases). This CDR3 spans 14 amino acids. Per germline, CDR1 SGHNT and CDR2 YENEEA. Trimming removed 5 bases at V and 4 bases at J, with 14 bases between. The CDR3 DNA follows: TGTGCCAGCAGCCGCGACAGTGACCCCTATGGCTACACCTTC. Translated: CASSRDSDPYGYTF.

This clonotype was seen repeatedly, ten times or more. This sequence joins TRBV11-2 and TRBJ1-1; D gene unclear. The V gene lost 1 base and the J gene lost 10 bases, with 7 bases spanning the gap. The CDR3 runs to 11 residues. Germline CDR1 reads SGHAT; CDR2 reads FQNNGV. This chain's CDR3 is CASSLVDSAFF. DNA for the CDR3: TGTGCCAGCAGCTTAGTTGATTCAGCTTTCTTT.

This clonotype was observed a few times. The CDR3 loop is CASSDPPRDKNIQYF. The CDR3 nucleotides read TGTGCCAGCAGTGACCCCCCCAGGGATAAAAACATTCAGTACTTC. The rearrangement links TRBV6-4 to TRBJ2-4; maybe TRBD1 (5 bases). Germline assignment: CDR1 MRHNA and CDR2 SNTAGT. V gave up 2 bases and J gave up 4 bases, with 12 bases separating them. This CDR3 region has 15 residues.

This clonotype was recorded at least ten times. The rearrangement uses TRBV2 and TRBJ1-5; 12 bases align to TRBD1. The CDR3 loop spans 17 amino acids. V shed 7 bases and J 0 bases; nucleotides not matched to a gene: 7. Germline CDR1 reads SNHLY; CDR2 reads FYNNEI. CDR3 sequence reads: CASTRDRGPYSNQPQHF. In DNA form, the CDR3 reads TGTGCCAGCACGAGGGACAGGGGGCCATATAGCAATCAGCCCCAGCATTTT.